This TCR beta chain was recovered during a study of patients and donors after allogeneic stem cell transplantation (TCRdb year 2020). Including the terminal cysteine and phenylalanine, the CDR3 comprises 12 residues. The CDR3 DNA has 36 bases and is translated from base 1. As encoded in the germline V gene (reference sequence), CDR1 is DFQATT while CDR2 is SNEGSKA. A note on this clonotype: Its recognized antigen is unknown. An end of the junction does not agree with germline; a read error may underlie this.

The receptor library was made with RT-PCR. The sequencing machine was a NextSeq 550. TCRdb ran its own pipeline on the public reads, namely fastp trimming at Q25 and MiXCR clone calling, and kept in-frame beta chains. Duplicate CDR3 protein sequences are folded into a single record with the most common DNA and genes. For this sample there are over 10,000 distinct CDR3 sequences; almost 25% appear just once. Approximately 55% of the sample comes from the top ten. This chain is built from TRBV20-1 and TRBJ1-2; too little of a D gene remains to name it. The TCR sequence derives from a human donor who was either an allogeneic HSCT recipient or a stem cell or donor lymphocyte infusion donor (not recorded which). It is not recorded whose cells these are; they may come from a transplant donor. Source material: blood, either unsorted or a sorted T cell fraction (not recorded which). DNA sequence: TGCAGTGTACGTTACAGCTCCTATGACTACACCTTC. It specifies CSVRYSSYDYTF.